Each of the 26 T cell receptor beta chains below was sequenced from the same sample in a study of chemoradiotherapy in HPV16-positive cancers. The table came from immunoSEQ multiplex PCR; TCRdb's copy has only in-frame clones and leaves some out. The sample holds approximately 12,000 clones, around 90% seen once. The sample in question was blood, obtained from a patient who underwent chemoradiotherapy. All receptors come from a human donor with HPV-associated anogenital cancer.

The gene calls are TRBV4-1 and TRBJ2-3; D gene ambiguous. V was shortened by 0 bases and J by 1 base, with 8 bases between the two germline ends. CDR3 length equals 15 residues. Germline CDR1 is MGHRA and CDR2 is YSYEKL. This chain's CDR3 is CASSQDFLGTDTQYF. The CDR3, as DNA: TGCGCCAGCAGCCAAGATTTCCTGGGCACAGATACGCAGTATTTT.

This CDR3 reads CASSPVTGGRGGELFF. In DNA form, the CDR3 reads TGTGCCAGCAGCCCGGTTACGGGGGGCCGGGGCGGGGAGCTGTTTTTT. The chain carries TRBV7-2 and TRBJ2-2, with TRBD2 as a possible D gene (7 bases). The ends were cut back, 5 bases at V and 7 bases at J, with 20 bases in the middle. Germline V CDR1 and CDR2: SGHTA, FQGNSA. The CDR3 sequence is 16 residues long.

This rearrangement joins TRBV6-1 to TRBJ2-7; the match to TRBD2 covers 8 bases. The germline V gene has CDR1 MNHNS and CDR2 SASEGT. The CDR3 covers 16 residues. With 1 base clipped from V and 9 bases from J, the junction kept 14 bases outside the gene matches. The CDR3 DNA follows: TGTGCCAGCAGTGAAGAGGGCAGGGCGCGCCGGGGGGGGCAGTACTTC. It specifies CASSEEGRARRGGQYF.

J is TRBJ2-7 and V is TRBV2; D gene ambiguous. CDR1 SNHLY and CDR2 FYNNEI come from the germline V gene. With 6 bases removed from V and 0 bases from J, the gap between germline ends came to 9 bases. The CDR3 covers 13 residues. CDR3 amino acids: CASRGISSYEQYF. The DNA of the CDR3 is TGTGCCAGCAGAGGGATTTCCTCCTACGAGCAGTACTTC. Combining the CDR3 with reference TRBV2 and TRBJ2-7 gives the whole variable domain EPEVTQTPSHQVTQMGQEVILRCVPISNHLYFYWYRQILGQKVEFLVSFYNNEISEKSEIFDDQFSVERPDGSNFTLKIRSTKLEDSAMYFCASRGISSYEQYFGPGTRLTVT.

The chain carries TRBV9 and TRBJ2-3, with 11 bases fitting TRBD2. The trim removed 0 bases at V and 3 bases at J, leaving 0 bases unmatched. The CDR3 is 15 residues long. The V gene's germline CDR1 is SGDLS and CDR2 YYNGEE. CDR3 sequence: CASSVASGGTDTQYF. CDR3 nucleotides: TGTGCCAGCAGCGTAGCTAGCGGGGGGACAGATACGCAGTATTTT.

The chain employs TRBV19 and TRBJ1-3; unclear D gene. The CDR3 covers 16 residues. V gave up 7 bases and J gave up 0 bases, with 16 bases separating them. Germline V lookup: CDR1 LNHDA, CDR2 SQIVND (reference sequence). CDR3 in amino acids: CASTEMGRSSGNTIYF. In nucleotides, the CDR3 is TGTGCCAGTACCGAGATGGGGAGAAGCTCTGGAAACACCATATATTTT.

The CDR3 region has the DNA TGTGCCTGGAGTGTGAATAGCGGGGCAAGAGATACGCAGTATTTT. This codes for CAWSVNSGARDTQYF. This chain links TRBV30 with TRBJ2-3; 8 nucleotides align to TRBD2. The CDR3 length is 15 residues. With V trimmed by 0 bases and J by 5 bases, 7 bases remained unmatched. Germline V gene data show CDR1 as GTSNPN and CDR2 as SVGIG (reference sequence).

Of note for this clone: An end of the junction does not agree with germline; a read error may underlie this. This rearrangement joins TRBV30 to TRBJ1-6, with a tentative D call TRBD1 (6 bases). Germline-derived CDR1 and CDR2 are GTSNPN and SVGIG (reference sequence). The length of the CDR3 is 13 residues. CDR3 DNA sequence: TGTGCCCGGAGGGGGGAGTCGAATTCACCCCTCCACTTT. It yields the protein CARRGESNSPLHF.

The CDR3 DNA reads as TGTGCCAGTAGTATGCTACGGACAGGGCAAGGAAACACCATATATTTT. Translated: CASSMLRTGQGNTIYF. The rearrangement joins TRBV19 to TRBJ1-3, with 8 bases fitting TRBD1. Trimming at V came to 3 bases and at J to 4 bases, leaving 8 bases not matched to a gene. In germline, CDR1 is LNHDA, CDR2 SQIVND (reference sequence). The CDR3 totals 16 residues.

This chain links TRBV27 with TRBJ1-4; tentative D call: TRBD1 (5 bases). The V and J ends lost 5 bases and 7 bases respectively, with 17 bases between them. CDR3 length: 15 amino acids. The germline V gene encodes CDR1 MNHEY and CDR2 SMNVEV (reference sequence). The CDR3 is CASSPRSQGSEKLFF. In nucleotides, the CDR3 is TGTGCCAGCAGTCCCCGGTCCCAGGGCTCTGAAAAACTGTTTTTT. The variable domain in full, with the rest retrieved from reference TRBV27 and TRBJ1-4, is EAQVTQNPRYLITVTGKKLTVTCSQNMNHEYMSWYRQDPGLGLRQIYYSMNVEVTDKGDVPEGYKVSRKEKRNFPLILESPSPNQTSLYFCASSPRSQGSEKLFFGSGTQLSVL.

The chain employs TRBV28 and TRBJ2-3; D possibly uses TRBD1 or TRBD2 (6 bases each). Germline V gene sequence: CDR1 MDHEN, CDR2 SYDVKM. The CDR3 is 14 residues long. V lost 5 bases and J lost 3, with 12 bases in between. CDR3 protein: CASSPLGGTDTQYF. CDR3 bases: TGTGCCAGCAGTCCCTTAGGGGGGACAGATACGCAGTATTTT.

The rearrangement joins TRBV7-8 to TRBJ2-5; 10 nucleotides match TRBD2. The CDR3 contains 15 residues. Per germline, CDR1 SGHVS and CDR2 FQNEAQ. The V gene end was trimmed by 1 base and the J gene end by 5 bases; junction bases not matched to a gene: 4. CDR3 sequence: CASSLGSGGPETQYF. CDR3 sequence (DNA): TGTGCCAGCAGCTTAGGTAGCGGGGGGCCCGAGACCCAGTACTTC.

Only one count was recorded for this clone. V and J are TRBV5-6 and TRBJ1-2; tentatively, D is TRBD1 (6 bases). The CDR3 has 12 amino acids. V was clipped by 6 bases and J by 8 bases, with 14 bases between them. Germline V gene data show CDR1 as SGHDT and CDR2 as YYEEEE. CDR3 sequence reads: CASTAGAGGYTF. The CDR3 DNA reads TGTGCCAGCACCGCAGGGGCGGGGGGCTACACCTTC.

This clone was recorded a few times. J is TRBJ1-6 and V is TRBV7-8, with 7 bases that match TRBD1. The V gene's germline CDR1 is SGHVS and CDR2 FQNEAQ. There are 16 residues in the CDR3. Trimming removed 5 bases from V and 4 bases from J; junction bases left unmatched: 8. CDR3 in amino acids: CASSLGQTGYNSPLHF. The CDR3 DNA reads TGTGCCAGCAGCCTGGGACAGACAGGTTATAATTCACCCCTCCACTTT. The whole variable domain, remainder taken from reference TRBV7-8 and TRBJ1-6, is GAGVSQSPRYKVAKRGQDVALRCDPISGHVSLFWYQQALGQGPEFLTYFQNEAQLDKSGLPSDRFFAERPEGSVSTLKIQRTQQEDSAVYLCASSLGQTGYNSPLHFGNGTRLTVT.

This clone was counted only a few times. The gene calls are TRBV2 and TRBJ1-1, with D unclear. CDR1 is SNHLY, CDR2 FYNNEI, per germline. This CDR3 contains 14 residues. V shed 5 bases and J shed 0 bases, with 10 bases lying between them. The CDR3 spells CASSPQVVNTEAFF. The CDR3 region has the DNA TGTGCCAGCAGTCCCCAGGTAGTGAACACTGAAGCTTTCTTT.

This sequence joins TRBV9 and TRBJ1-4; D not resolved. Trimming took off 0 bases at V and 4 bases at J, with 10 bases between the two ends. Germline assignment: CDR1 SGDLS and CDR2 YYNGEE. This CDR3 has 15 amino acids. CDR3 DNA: TGTGCCAGCAGCGTAGGGACGGGTTATAATGAAAAACTGTTTTTT. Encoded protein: CASSVGTGYNEKLFF.

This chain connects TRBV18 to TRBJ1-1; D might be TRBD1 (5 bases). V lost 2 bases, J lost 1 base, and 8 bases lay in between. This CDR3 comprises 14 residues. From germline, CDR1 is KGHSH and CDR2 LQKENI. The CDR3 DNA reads TGTGCCAGCTCACCAGCTCAGGGGAACACTGAAGCTTTCTTT. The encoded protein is CASSPAQGNTEAFF.

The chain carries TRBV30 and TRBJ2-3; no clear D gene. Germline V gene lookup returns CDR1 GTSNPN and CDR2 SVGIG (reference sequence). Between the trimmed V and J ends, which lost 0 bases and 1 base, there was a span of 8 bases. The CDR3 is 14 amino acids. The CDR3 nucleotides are TGTGCCTGGAGTGTCAGCCAGGGCACAGATACGCAGTATTTT. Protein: CAWSVSQGTDTQYF.

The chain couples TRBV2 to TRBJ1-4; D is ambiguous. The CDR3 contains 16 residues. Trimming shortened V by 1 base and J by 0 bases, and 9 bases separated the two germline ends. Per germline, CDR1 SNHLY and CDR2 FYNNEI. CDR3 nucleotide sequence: TGTGCCAGCAGTGAAGGGCAGGTTCCAACTAATGAAAAACTGTTTTTT. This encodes CASSEGQVPTNEKLFF. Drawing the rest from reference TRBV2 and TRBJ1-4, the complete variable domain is EPEVTQTPSHQVTQMGQEVILRCVPISNHLYFYWYRQILGQKVEFLVSFYNNEISEKSEIFDDQFSVERPDGSNFTLKIRSTKLEDSAMYFCASSEGQVPTNEKLFFGSGTQLSVL.

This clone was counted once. This chain's CDR3 is CASRELRHLDSPLHF. CDR3 DNA: TGTGCCAGTAGAGAACTTCGTCACCTTGATTCACCCCTCCACTTT. The chain couples TRBV19 to TRBJ1-6, with D uncertain. Trimming stripped 6 bases from V and 8 bases from J, with 17 bases between. CDR3 size: 15 residues. Germline loops: CDR1 LNHDA, CDR2 SQIVND (reference sequence).

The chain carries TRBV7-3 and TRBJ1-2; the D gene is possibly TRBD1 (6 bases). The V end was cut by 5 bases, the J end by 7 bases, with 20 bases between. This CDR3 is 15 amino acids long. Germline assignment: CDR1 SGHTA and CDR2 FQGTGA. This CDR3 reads CASSERGALSAGYTF. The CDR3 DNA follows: TGTGCCAGCAGCGAAAGGGGGGCGCTTAGTGCTGGCTACACCTTC.

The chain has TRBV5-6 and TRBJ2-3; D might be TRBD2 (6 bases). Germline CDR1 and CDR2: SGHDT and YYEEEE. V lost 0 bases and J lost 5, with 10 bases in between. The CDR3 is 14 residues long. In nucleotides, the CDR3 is TGTGCCAGCAGCTTGGCCGGGGGAGAAGATACGCAGTATTTT. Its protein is CASSLAGGEDTQYF.

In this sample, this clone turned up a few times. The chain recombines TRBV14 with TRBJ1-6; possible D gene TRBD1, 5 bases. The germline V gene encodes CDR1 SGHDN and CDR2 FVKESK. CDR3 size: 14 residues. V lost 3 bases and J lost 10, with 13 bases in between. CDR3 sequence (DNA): TGTGCCAGCAGCCAGGGAAATACAGGATCACCCCTCCACTTT. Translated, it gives CASSQGNTGSPLHF. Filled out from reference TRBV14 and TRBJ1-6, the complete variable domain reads EAGVTQFPSHSVIEKGQTVTLRCDPISGHDNLYWYRRVMGKEIKFLLHFVKESKQDESGMPNNRFLAERTGGTYSTLKVQPAELEDSGVYFCASSQGNTGSPLHFGNGTRLTVT.

In DNA form, the CDR3 reads TGTGCCAGCTGGACAGGGACCACATCCTACAATGAGCAGTTCTTC. This sequence encodes CASWTGTTSYNEQFF. V usage is TRBV6-1 and J usage is TRBJ2-1, with 8 bases matching TRBD1. The length of the CDR3 is 15 residues. Trimming took 8 bases from V and 1 from J; bases not matched to a gene: 7. The germline gives CDR1 MNHNS, CDR2 SASEGT.

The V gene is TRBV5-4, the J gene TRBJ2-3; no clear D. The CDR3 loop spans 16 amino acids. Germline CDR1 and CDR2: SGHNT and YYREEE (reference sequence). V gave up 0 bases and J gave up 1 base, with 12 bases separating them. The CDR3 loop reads CASSLGQTVRTDTQYF. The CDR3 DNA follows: TGTGCCAGCAGCTTGGGGCAGACCGTACGCACAGATACGCAGTATTTT.

The CDR3 nucleotides are TGTGCCAGCAGCCTCCGGACTAGCGGGGGGGGGAATGAGCAGTTCTTC. Translation gives CASSLRTSGGGNEQFF. The gene calls are TRBV7-2 and TRBJ2-1, with 15 bases that match TRBD2. The V gene end was trimmed by 5 bases and the J gene end by 7 bases; junction bases not matched to a gene: 6. Per the germline V gene, CDR1 is SGHTA and CDR2 is FQGNSA. The CDR3 covers 16 residues. Using reference TRBV7-2 and TRBJ2-1 for the parts outside the CDR3, the full variable domain is GAGVSQSPSNKVTEKGKDVELRCDPISGHTALYWYRQSLGQGLEFLIYFQGNSAPDKSGLPSDRFSAERTGGSVSTLTIQRTQQEDSAVYLCASSLRTSGGGNEQFFGPGTRLTVL.